The T cell receptor beta chain under discussion was sequenced for a study of blood T cell repertoires in COVID-19. Study background: T cells, B-cell-depleted T cells, or PBMCs provided the cDNA or gDNA that served as material.

In the original analysis: Nucleated cell counts were estimated from reference gene primer amplification. Generated by immunoSEQ multiplex PCR, the TCRdb table keeps only in-frame clones and is missing some. The D gene and trimming were derived from the DNA, and the V and J assignments and clone size from that table. The sample lists 50,000 to 80,000 clones, 88% occurring once. One Seattle source followed patients from active infection through their disease course. Trimming removed 4 bases from V and 4 bases from J; junction bases left unmatched: 5. The germline gives CDR1 MNHEY, CDR2 SVGEGT. The CDR3 loop spans 14 amino acids.

This TCR derives from a woman in her fifties or sixties with COVID-19, enrolled during active disease. The gene calls are TRBV6-2 or TRBV6-3 and TRBJ1-1, with TRBD1 matching over 8 bases. Sequencing was performed on peripheral blood. The CDR3 loop is CASSFGQGFTEAFF. Here the CDR3 DNA reads TGTGCCAGCAGTTTCGGACAGGGATTCACTGAAGCTTTCTTT.